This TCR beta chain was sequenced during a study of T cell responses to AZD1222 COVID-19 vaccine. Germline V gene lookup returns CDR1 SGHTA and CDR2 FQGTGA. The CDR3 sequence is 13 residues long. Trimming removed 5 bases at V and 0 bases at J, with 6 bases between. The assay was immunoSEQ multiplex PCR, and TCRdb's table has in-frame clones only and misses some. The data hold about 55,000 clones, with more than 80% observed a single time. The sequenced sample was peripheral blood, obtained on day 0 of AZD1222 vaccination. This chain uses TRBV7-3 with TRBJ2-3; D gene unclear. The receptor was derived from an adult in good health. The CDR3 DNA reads TGTGCCAGCAGCCCCTCGAGCACAGATACGCAGTATTTT. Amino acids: CASSPSSTDTQYF.